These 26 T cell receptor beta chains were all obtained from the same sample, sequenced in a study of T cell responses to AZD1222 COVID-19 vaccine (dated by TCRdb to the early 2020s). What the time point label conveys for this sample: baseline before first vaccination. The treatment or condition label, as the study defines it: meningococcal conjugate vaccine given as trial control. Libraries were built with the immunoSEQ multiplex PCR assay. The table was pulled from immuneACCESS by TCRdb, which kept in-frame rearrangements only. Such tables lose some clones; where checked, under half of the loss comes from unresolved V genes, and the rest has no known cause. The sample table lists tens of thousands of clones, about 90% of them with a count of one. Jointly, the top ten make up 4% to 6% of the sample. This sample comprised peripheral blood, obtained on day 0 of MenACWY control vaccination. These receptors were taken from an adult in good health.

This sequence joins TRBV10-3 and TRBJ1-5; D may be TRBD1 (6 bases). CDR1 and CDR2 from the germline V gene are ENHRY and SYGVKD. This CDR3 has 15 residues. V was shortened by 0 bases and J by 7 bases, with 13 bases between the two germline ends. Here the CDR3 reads CAISESRGKIQPQHF. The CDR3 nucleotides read TGTGCCATCAGTGAGTCTAGGGGGAAGATACAGCCCCAGCATTTT.

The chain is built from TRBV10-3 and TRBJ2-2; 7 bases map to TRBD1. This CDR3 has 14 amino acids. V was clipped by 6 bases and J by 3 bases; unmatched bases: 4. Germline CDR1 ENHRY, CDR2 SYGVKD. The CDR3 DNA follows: TGTGCCATCAGGACAGGGCGAGACACCGGGGAGCTGTTTTTT. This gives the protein CAIRTGRDTGELFF.

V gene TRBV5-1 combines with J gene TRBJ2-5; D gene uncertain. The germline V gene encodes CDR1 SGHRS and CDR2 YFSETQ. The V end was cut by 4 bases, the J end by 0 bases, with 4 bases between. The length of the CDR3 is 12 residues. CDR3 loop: CASSGNQETQYF. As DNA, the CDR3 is TGCGCCAGCAGCGGAAACCAAGAGACCCAGTACTTC.

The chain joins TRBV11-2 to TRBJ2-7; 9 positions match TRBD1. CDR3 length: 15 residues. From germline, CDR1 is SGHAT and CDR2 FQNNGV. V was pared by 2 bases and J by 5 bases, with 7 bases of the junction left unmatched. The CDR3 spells CASSLPRTGVNEQYF. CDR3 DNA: TGTGCCAGCAGCTTACCTCGGACAGGGGTGAACGAGCAGTACTTC.

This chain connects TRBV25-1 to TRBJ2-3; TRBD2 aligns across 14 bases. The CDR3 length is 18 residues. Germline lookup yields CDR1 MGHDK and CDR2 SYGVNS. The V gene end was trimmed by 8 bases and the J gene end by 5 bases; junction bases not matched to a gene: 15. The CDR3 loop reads CASSTLQGLAGAGDTQYF. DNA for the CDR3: TGTGCCAGCTCTACCCTACAGGGACTAGCGGGAGCCGGAGATACGCAGTATTTT.

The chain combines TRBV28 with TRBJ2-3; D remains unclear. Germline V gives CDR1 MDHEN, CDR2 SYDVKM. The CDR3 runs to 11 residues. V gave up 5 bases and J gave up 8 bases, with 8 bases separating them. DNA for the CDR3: TGTGCCAGCAGTGTAGCTGTTACGCAGTATTTT. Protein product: CASSVAVTQYF.

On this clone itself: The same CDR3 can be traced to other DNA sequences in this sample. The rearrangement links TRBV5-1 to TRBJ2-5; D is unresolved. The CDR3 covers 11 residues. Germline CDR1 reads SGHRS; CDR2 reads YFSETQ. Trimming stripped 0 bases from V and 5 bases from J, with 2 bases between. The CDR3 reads CASSLEETQYF. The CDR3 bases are TGCGCCAGCAGCTTGGAGGAGACCCAGTACTTC.

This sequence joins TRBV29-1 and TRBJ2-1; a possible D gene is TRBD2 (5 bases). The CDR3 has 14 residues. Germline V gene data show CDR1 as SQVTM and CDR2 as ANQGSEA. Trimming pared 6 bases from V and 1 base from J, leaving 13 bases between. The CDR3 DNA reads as TGCAGCGTCCCGCAGGAGGAATCCTACAATGAGCAGTTCTTC. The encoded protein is CSVPQEESYNEQFF.

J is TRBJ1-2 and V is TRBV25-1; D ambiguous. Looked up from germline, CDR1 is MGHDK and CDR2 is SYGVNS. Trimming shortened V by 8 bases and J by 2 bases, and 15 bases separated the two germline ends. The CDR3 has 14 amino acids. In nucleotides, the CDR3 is TGTGCCAGCTCCTCCGGACCCTCAAACTATGGCTACACCTTC. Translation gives CASSSGPSNYGYTF.

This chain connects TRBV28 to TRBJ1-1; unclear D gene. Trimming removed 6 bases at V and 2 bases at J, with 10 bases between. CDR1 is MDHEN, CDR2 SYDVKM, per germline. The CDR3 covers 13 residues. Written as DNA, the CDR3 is TGTGCCAGCAGCTCCACTAGCAACACTGAAGCTTTCTTT. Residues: CASSSTSNTEAFF.

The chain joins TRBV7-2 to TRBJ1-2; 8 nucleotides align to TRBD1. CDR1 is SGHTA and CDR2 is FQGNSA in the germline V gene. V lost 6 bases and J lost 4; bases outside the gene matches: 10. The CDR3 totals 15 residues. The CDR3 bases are TGTGCCAGCAGATTGGGGCAGGGGGCGGGCTATGGCTACACCTTC. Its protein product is CASRLGQGAGYGYTF.

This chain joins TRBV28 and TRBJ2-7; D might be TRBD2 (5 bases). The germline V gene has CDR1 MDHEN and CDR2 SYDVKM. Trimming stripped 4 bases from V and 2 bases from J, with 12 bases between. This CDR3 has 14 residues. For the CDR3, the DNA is TGTGCCAGCAGTTATTCGGACTCTACCTACGAGCAGTACTTC. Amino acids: CASSYSDSTYEQYF.

This CDR3 reads CASSWGSAGDNSPLHF. DNA for the CDR3: TGTGCCAGCAGCTGGGGGTCGGCAGGGGATAATTCACCCCTCCACTTT. The V and J genes are TRBV5-6 and TRBJ1-6, with D maybe TRBD1 (6 bases). This CDR3 contains 16 residues. From germline, CDR1 is SGHDT and CDR2 YYEEEE. The V end was cut by 3 bases, the J end by 5 bases, with 15 bases between.

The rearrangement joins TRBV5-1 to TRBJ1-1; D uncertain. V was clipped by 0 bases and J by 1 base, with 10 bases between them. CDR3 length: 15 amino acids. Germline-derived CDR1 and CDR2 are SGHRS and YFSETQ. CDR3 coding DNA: TGCGCCAGCAGCTTGGACGGCAGACCGAACACTGAAGCTTTCTTT. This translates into CASSLDGRPNTEAFF.

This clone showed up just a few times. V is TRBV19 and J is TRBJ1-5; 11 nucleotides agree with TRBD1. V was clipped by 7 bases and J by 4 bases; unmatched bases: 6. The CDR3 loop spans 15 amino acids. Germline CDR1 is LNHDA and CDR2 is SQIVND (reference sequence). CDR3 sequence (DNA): TGTGCCAGTAATGGGGGACAGGGGGTAAATCAGCCCCAGCATTTT. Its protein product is CASNGGQGVNQPQHF.

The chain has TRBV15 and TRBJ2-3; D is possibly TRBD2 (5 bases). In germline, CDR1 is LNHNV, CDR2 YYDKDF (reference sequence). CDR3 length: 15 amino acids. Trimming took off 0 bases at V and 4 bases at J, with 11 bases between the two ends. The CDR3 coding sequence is TGTGCCACCAGCAGAGAATCCCGGGGAGCAGATACGCAGTATTTT. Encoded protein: CATSRESRGADTQYF.

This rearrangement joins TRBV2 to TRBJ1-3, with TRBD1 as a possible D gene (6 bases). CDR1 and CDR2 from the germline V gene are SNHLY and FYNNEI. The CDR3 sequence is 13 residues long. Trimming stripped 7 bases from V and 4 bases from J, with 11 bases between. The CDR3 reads CASTYQGGNTIYF. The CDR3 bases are TGTGCCAGCACGTATCAGGGGGGAAACACCATATATTTT.

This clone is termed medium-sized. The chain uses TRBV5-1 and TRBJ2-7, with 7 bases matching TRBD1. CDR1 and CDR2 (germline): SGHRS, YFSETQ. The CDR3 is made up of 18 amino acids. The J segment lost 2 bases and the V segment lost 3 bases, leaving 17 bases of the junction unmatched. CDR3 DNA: TGCGCCAGCAGCTACACTAAATCGACAGGGTATTTAGCCTACGAGCAGTACTTC. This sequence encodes CASSYTKSTGYLAYEQYF.

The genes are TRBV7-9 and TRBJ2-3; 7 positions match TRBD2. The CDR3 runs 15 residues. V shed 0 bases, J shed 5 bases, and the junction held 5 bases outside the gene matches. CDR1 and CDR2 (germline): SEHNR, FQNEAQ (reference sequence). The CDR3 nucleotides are TGTGCCAGCAGCTTAGCGGGAGGGACCAGAGATACGCAGTATTTT. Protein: CASSLAGGTRDTQYF.

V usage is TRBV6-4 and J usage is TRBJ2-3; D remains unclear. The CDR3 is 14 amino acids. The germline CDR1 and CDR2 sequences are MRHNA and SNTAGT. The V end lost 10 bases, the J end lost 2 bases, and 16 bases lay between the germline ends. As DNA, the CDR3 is TGTGCCACCCGCATCGAGGCATTCACAGATACGCAGTATTTT. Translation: CATRIEAFTDTQYF.

The CDR3: CASSLVDYGYTF. The CDR3 DNA sequence: TGTGCCAGCAGCTTAGTTGATTATGGCTACACCTTC. This chain joins TRBV7-9 and TRBJ1-2; D gene unclear. Germline lookup yields CDR1 SEHNR and CDR2 FQNEAQ (reference sequence). V was cut by 1 base and J by 5 bases, with 5 bases left in between. This CDR3 comprises 12 residues.

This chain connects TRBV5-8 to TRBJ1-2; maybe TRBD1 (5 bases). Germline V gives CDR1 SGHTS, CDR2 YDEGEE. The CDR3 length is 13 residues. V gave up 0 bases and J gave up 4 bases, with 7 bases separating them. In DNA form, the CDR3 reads TGTGCCAGCAGCTTGGTTGACAGCTATGGCTACACCTTC. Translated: CASSLVDSYGYTF.

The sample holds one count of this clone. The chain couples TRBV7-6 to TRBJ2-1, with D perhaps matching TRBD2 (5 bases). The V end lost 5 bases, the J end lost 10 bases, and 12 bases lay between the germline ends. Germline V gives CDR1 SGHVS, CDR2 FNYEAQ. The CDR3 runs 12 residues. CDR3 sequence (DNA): TGTGCCAGCAGCCTTCAGCGAGGGGAGCAGTTCTTC. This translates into CASSLQRGEQFF.

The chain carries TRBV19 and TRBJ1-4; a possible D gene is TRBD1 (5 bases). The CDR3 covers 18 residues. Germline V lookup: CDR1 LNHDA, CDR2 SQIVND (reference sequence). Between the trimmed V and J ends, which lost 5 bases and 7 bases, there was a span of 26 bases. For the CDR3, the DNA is TGTGCCAGTAGTTTGACATCCCTTGACGGGGGAGAGGGTGAAAAACTGTTTTTT. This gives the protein CASSLTSLDGGEGEKLFF.

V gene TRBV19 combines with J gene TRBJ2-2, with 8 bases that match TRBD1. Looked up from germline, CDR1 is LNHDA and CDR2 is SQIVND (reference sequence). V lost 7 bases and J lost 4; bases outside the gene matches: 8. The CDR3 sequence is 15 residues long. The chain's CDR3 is CASTGQGAGTGELFF. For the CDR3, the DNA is TGTGCCAGTACGGGGCAGGGGGCGGGCACCGGGGAGCTGTTTTTT.

CDR3 nucleotides: TGTGCCAGCAGCTTGGACTCACAGGGAACCTACGAGCAGTACTTC. This translates into CASSLDSQGTYEQYF. The chain links TRBV5-5 to TRBJ2-7; possible D gene TRBD1, 6 bases. CDR3 length: 15 residues. CDR1 and CDR2 (germline): SGHKS, YYEKEE (reference sequence). V shed 0 bases and J shed 2 bases, with 12 bases lying between them.